The rows below give T cell receptor beta chains drawn from one sample of a study of cytomegalovirus exposure and HLA in healthy donors. The protocol was immunoSEQ multiplex PCR, while the TCRdb copy is restricted to in-frame clones and leaves out a portion. The sample carries about 140,000 clones, 70% to 80% recorded once. Material: PBMCs. The receptors derive from a woman aged 40 to 50 in good health and CMV-seronegative. CDR3s include the opening cysteine and the closing phenylalanine or tryptophan. Each record gives: clone size, D gene, J gene, V gene, CDR3 protein, CDR3 DNA. D genes are given only for firm matches. Rows may omit the clone size; those that give it use once, few, many or a size class.

-,TRBD1,TRBJ2-7,TRBV14,CASSHRSGTGGLGQYF,TGTGCCAGCAGCCACAGATCCGGGACAGGGGGTTTGGGGCAGTACTTC
-,TRBD1,TRBJ1-6,TRBV19,CASSIIKETGVDSPLHF,TGTGCCAGTAGTATTATTAAGGAGACAGGGGTCGATTCACCCCTCCACTTT
-,-,TRBJ1-3,TRBV19,CASSPSGLGNTIYF,TGTGCCAGTAGTCCCTCGGGTCTTGGAAACACCATATATTTT
-,TRBD1,TRBJ2-7,TRBV9,CASSGGQGYEQYF,TGTGCCAGCAGCGGCGGACAGGGCTACGAGCAGTACTTC
-,TRBD2,TRBJ2-3,TRBV11-3,CASSLPTTSGGGDTQYF,TGTGCCAGCAGCCTCCCGACTACTAGCGGGGGAGGAGATACGCAGTATTTT
-,-,TRBJ2-3,TRBV7-3,CASSSDAGGGADTQYF,TGTGCCAGCAGCTCCGACGCTGGGGGGGGCGCAGATACGCAGTATTTT
-,-,TRBJ2-1,TRBV9,CASSVDRGGRYNEQFF,TGTGCCAGCAGCGTAGATCGTGGGGGGAGATACAATGAGCAGTTCTTC
-,TRBD1,TRBJ1-2,TRBV15,CATSNRGPANYGYTF,TGTGCCACCAGCAACAGGGGGCCCGCTAACTATGGCTACACCTTC
-,TRBD1,TRBJ2-5,TRBV7-2,CASSLGQGETQYF,TGTGCCAGCAGCTTGGGACAGGGGGAGACCCAGTACTTC
-,TRBD2,TRBJ2-5,TRBV5-1,CASSLAGSGGPQETQYF,TGCGCCAGCAGCTTGGCGGGTAGCGGGGGCCCCCAAGAGACCCAGTACTTC
-,TRBD2,TRBJ2-3,TRBV5-6,CASSLVVAGADTQYF,TGTGCCAGCAGCTTGGTAGTAGCGGGGGCAGATACGCAGTATTTT
-,-,TRBJ1-3,TRBV9,CASSTQGPGNTIYF,TGTGCCAGCAGCACCCAGGGGCCTGGAAACACCATATATTTT
-,-,TRBJ1-6,TRBV28,CASMAAGSPLHF,TGTGCCAGCATGGCGGCCGGTTCACCCCTCCACTTT
-,-,TRBJ2-4,TRBV14,CASSQDRTRAF,TGTGCCAGCAGCCAAGATCGGACAAGAGCCTTC
once,TRBD1,TRBJ1-4,TRBV19,CASTSGTGSTNEKLFF,TGTGCCAGTACGTCCGGGACAGGGTCAACTAATGAAAAACTGTTTTTT
-,-,TRBJ1-6,TRBV9,CASSPRLGFTSPLHF,TGTGCCAGCAGCCCACGACTAGGGTTTACTTCACCCCTCCACTTT
-,TRBD1,TRBJ1-2,TRBV10-3,CAISDFDRGGDGYTF,TGTGCCATCAGTGACTTCGACAGGGGAGGCGATGGCTACACCTTC
few,TRBD1,TRBJ1-2,TRBV5-5,CASSRDRGYGYTF,TGTGCCAGCAGCCGGGACAGGGGCTATGGCTACACCTTC
once,-,TRBJ2-2,TRBV6-6,CASTVTGELFF,TGTGCCAGCACGGTCACCGGGGAGCTGTTTTTT
-,-,TRBJ2-3,TRBV7-9,CASSSPPGVAGDTQYF,TGTGCCAGCAGCTCCCCCCCAGGGGTCGCCGGTGATACGCAGTATTTT
-,TRBD1,TRBJ2-7,TRBV7-6,CASSLGGTGGAYEQYF,TGTGCCAGCAGCTTAGGGGGGACAGGGGGCGCCTACGAGCAGTACTTC
few,-,TRBJ2-3,TRBV28,CASSSRGTASTDTQYF,TGTGCCAGCAGTTCAAGGGGCACGGCTAGCACAGATACGCAGTATTTT
-,-,TRBJ1-2,TRBV7-9,CASSLVSGGYTF,TGTGCCAGCAGCTTAGTAAGCGGGGGCTACACCTTC
-,-,TRBJ2-7,TRBV28,CASSQTTSYEQYF,TGTGCCAGCAGCCAGACAACCTCCTACGAGCAGTACTTC
-,-,TRBJ1-5,TRBV6-6,CASSRDSPTDQPQHF,TGTGCCAGCAGCCGAGACAGCCCGACGGATCAGCCCCAGCATTTT
-,-,TRBJ1-1,TRBV5-1,CASSFVEVSEAFF,TGCGCCAGCAGCTTTGTGGAGGTATCTGAAGCTTTCTTT
-,TRBD1,TRBJ1-4,TRBV2,CASRGTGEEKLFF,TGTGCCAGCAGAGGGACAGGGGAGGAAAAACTGTTTTTT
-,-,TRBJ1-5,TRBV28,CASSGVARGHQPQHF,TGTGCCAGCAGTGGCGTGGCAAGGGGACACCAGCCCCAGCATTTT
-,-,TRBJ1-1,TRBV27,CATSTDMNTEAFF,TGTGCCACCTCGACGGACATGAACACTGAAGCTTTCTTT
-,-,TRBJ2-2,TRBV5-1,CASSPGGSSNTGELFF,TGCGCCAGCAGCCCCGGTGGTAGCTCGAACACCGGGGAGCTGTTTTTT
-,-,TRBJ2-2,TRBV5-4,CASSLSTTSNTGELFF,TGTGCCAGCAGCCTGTCGACTACCTCGAACACCGGGGAGCTGTTTTTT
-,-,TRBJ1-1,TRBV28,CATRSGTEAFF,TGTGCCACACGGTCGGGCACTGAAGCTTTCTTT
-,-,TRBJ2-1,TRBV7-9,CSSSASSAGYNEQFF,TGTTCCAGCAGCGCTAGCTCCGCGGGGTACAATGAGCAGTTCTTC
-,-,TRBJ1-5,TRBV30,CAWSVRWWRGGPQHF,TGTGCCTGGAGTGTACGGTGGTGGCGGGGGGGGCCCCAGCATTTT
-,TRBD1,TRBJ2-3,TRBV29-1,CSADRGNTDTQYF,TGCAGCGCCGACAGGGGGAACACAGATACGCAGTATTTT
-,TRBD1,TRBJ1-2,TRBV2,CASRDRGYGYTF,TGTGCCAGCAGGGACAGGGGTTATGGCTACACCTTC
-,TRBD2,TRBJ2-3,TRBV28,CASSSGTSGRADTQYF,TGTGCCAGCAGCTCCGGGACTAGCGGGAGGGCAGATACGCAGTATTTT
-,TRBD2,TRBJ2-5,TRBV11-1,CASSQGLAGELQYF,TGTGCCAGCAGCCAAGGACTAGCGGGGGAGCTTCAGTACTTC
-,TRBD2,TRBJ2-5,TRBV7-9,CASSLAAGGPGETQYF,TGTGCCAGCAGCTTAGCGGCGGGAGGGCCGGGGGAGACCCAGTACTTC
few,-,TRBJ2-2,TRBV19,CASSMYSEIVTGELFF,TGTGCCAGTAGTATGTATTCAGAAATCGTCACCGGGGAGCTGTTTTTT
few,TRBD2,TRBJ2-6,TRBV5-1,CASSLGLAAASGANVLTF,TGCGCCAGCAGCTTGGGGCTAGCGGCGGCCTCTGGGGCCAACGTCCTGACTTTC
-,TRBD1,TRBJ2-7,TRBV5-4,CASSSGQGIGGYEQYF,TGTGCCAGCAGCTCGGGACAGGGAATTGGGGGATACGAGCAGTACTTC
-,-,TRBJ2-6,TRBV5-4,CASSFFGSLSGANGLTF,TGTGCCAGCAGCTTTTTCGGGAGTCTCTCTGGGGCCAACGGCCTGACTTTC
-,TRBD2,TRBJ2-1,TRBV5-6,CASSSKGLAEMGEQFF,TGTGCCAGCAGCTCCAAGGGACTAGCGGAGATGGGTGAGCAGTTCTTC
-,-,TRBJ2-3,TRBV12-5,CASGRTGTDTQYF,TGTGCTAGTGGCAGGACAGGCACAGATACGCAGTATTTT
-,-,TRBJ2-7,TRBV14,CASSQPRGAPYEQYF,TGTGCCAGCAGCCAACCACGGGGGGCACCCTACGAGCAGTACTTC
-,TRBD2,TRBJ2-5,TRBV7-9,CASSTEWGGETQYF,TGTGCCAGCAGCACCGAGTGGGGGGGAGAGACCCAGTACTTC
few,TRBD2,TRBJ2-2,TRBV5-1,CASSFIAGAGGELFF,TGCGCCAGCAGCTTTATTGCGGGAGCAGGCGGGGAGCTGTTTTTT
-,TRBD2,TRBJ2-1,TRBV15,CASGGTSGDNEQFF,TGTGCCTCAGGGGGGACTAGCGGGGACAATGAGCAGTTCTTC
-,-,TRBJ2-7,TRBV19,CASSIVTTGFTYEQYF,TGTGCCAGTAGTATAGTGACGACAGGCTTTACCTACGAGCAGTACTTC
-,-,TRBJ2-7,TRBV11-3,CASSLMGQGGHEQYF,TGTGCCAGCAGCTTAATGGGCCAGGGGGGTCACGAGCAGTACTTC
-,-,TRBJ2-7,TRBV28,CASSPTGRDYEQYF,TGTGCCAGCAGTCCCACAGGGAGGGACTACGAGCAGTACTTC
-,-,TRBJ2-7,TRBV6-5,CASRRGTDTSYEQYF,TGTGCCAGCAGACGCGGGACAGACACCTCCTACGAGCAGTACTTC
-,-,TRBJ2-1,TRBV6-5,CASSLASISYNEQFF,TGTGCCAGCAGCCTCGCTAGTATCTCTTACAATGAGCAGTTCTTC
-,-,TRBJ2-1,TRBV6-4,CASSSAEADEQFF,TGTGCCAGCAGTTCGGCCGAGGCCGATGAGCAGTTCTTC
-,-,TRBJ2-2,TRBV5-1,CASSRRKGNRASNTGELFF,TGCGCCAGCAGCCGGAGGAAGGGAAACAGGGCGTCGAACACCGGGGAGCTGTTTTTT
-,-,TRBJ2-6,TRBV7-3,CASSLSGIFKANVLTF,TGTGCCAGCAGCTTATCCGGGATCTTTAAGGCCAACGTCCTGACTTTC
-,-,TRBJ1-5,TRBV10-2,CASSADRSNQPQHF,TGCGCCAGCAGTGCCGACAGAAGCAATCAGCCCCAGCATTTT